This T cell receptor beta chain was sequenced during a study of shared clonotypes between healthy human individuals. On this clone itself: What it binds is unknown. Other DNA sequences in this sample translate to the same CDR3.

Points from the study as a whole: When naive CD4 clonotypes were compared across a few donors, approximately 5% were shared.

From CD4+ cells came CD45RA+ naive and CD45RA-negative memory subsets. The germline V and J ends were trimmed by 6 bases and 5 bases, with 10 bases remaining between them. The CDR3 length is 12 residues. CDR1 is SGHAT and CDR2 is FQNNGV in the germline V gene. Original methodology: Junction-only sequences without quality scores were provided by ImmunoSEQ, so filtering was different. Here immunoSEQ multiplex PCR was the method, and the copy in TCRdb shows in-frame clones only, minus some. The V and J calls and clone size come from that table; D and trimming were worked out from the DNA. The table has some 2,000,000 clones, 85% to 95% seen once; the top ten hold more than 0.1%.

The sequencing sample was made of naive CD4+ T cells sorted from blood. Stated subset: CD45RA+ positively selected. The J gene is TRBJ2-5, the V gene TRBV11-2; no clear D. The sequence was obtained from a man aged 18 to 29 in good health. Here the CDR3 reads CASSLNSETQYF. The DNA of the CDR3 is TGTGCCAGCAGTCTTAATTCGGAGACCCAGTACTTC.